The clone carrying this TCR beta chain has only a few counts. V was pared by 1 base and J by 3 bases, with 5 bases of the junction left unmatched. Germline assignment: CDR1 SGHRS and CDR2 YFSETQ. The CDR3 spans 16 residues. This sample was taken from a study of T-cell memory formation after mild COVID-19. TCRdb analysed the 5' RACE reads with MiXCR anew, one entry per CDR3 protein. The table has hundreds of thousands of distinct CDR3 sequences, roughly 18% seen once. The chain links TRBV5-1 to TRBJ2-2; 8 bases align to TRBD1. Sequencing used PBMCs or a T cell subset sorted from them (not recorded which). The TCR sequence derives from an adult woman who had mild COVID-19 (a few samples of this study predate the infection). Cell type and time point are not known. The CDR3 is CASSLRTGTDTGELFF. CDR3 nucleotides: TGCGCCAGCAGCTTGAGGACAGGGACGGACACCGGGGAGCTGTTTTTT.